This T cell receptor (beta chain) was captured by sequencing in a study of identical twins. This clonotype has only a few counts. TCRdb passed the 5' RACE reads through MiXCR, listing each CDR3 protein once. The profile shows fewer than 650,000 distinct CDR3 sequences, just over 7% of them singletons. Germline V lookup: CDR1 MNHEY, CDR2 SVGAGI. V was pared by 0 bases and J by 0 bases, with 13 bases between. The CDR3 spans 17 residues. The data were also submitted as part of a second study, on yellow fever vaccine responses in identical twins.

The TCR was taken from a woman in her late teens or twenties in good health. The chain uses TRBV6-5 and TRBJ2-3; possible D gene TRBD2, 5 bases. The sample taken for sequencing was PBMCs. Here the CDR3 reads CASSYSGSDTSTDTQYF. The DNA for the CDR3 is TGTGCCAGCAGTTACTCGGGTAGCGACACTAGCACAGATACGCAGTATTTT.